Ten or more counts support the clone carrying this T cell receptor beta chain. Deletions cut 5 bases from V and 2 bases from J, with 14 bases between. This CDR3 is built from 15 residues. The germline V gene encodes CDR1 MDHEN and CDR2 SYDVKM. Described time point: patch test 2, 6 weeks after DPC sensitization. The treatment was: therapeutic diphenylcyclopropenone sensitization with weekly scalp DPC. The sample is drawn from a study of human T cells and chemical hapten exposure. In TCRdb, the RACE reads were re-called with MiXCR into one record per CDR3 protein. The data hold just over 350,000 distinct CDR3 sequences, with just under 6.5% observed a single time.

The sequence was obtained from a woman between 18 and 30 years old with alopecia areata. Some clones in this sample may be carry-over from other donors' samples. This chain joins TRBV28 and TRBJ2-3; D is uncertain. Sample: whole blood, taken in connection with sensitization to the hapten diphenylcyclopropenone (DPC). The CDR3 spells CASSALREITDTQYF. Here the CDR3 DNA reads TGTGCCAGCAGTGCCCTAAGAGAGATCACAGATACGCAGTATTTT. Full variable domain (missing parts from reference TRBV28 and TRBJ2-3): DVKVTQSSRYLVKRTGEKVFLECVQDMDHENMFWYRQDPGLGLRLIYFSYDVKMKEKGDIPEGYSVSREKKERFSLILESASTNQTSMYLCASSALREITDTQYFGPGTRLTVL.